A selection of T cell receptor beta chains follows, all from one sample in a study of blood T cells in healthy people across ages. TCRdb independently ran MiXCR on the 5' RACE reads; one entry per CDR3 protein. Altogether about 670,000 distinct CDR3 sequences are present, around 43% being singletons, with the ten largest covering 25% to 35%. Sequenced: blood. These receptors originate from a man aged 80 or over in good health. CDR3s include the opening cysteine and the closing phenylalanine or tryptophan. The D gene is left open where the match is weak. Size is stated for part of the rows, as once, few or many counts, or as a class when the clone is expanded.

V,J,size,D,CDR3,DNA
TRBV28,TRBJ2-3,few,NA,CASSLPPGTQYF,TGTGCCAGCAGTCTTCCACCGGGTACGCAGTATTTT
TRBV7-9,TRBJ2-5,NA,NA,CASSLLTSGTQYF,TGTGCCAGCAGCTTACTCACGTCCGGGACCCAGTACTTC
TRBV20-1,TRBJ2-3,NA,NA,CSASKVGRDSTDTQYF,TGCAGTGCTAGTAAGGTCGGGCGGGACAGCACAGATACGCAGTATTTT
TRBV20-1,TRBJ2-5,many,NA,CSAQTLAGGETQYF,TGCAGTGCTCAAACTCTAGCAGGAGGGGAGACCCAGTACTTC
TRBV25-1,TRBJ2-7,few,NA,CASSAVRASYEQYF,TGTGCCAGCAGTGCGGTCAGGGCTTCCTACGAGCAGTACTTC
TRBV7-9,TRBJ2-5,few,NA,CASSLVRGGETQYF,TGTGCCAGCAGCTTAGTTCGGGGCGGAGAGACCCAGTACTTC
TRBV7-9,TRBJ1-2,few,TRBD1,CASSTGTAYRGYTF,TGTGCCAGCAGCACCGGGACAGCTTACCGTGGCTACACCTTC
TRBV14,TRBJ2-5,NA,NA,CASSQELRGNEQYF,TGTGCCAGCAGCCAAGAGTTGAGGGGCAATGAGCAGTACTTC
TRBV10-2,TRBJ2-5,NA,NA,CASSEPRDASQETQYF,TGCGCCAGCAGTGAGCCCCGGGATGCCAGCCAAGAGACCCAGTACTTC
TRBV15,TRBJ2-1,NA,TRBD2,CATSSSAGGPSYNEQFF,TGTGCCACCAGCAGTTCAGCGGGAGGGCCTAGTTACAATGAGCAGTTCTTC
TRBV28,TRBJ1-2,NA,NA,CASSPWEIGANGYTF,TGTGCCAGCAGCCCGTGGGAGATAGGGGCCAATGGCTACACCTTC
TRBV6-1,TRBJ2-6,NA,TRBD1,CASSLTGQGAVGGANVLTF,TGTGCCAGCAGCCTCACGGGACAGGGGGCGGTTGGTGGGGCCAACGTCCTGACTTTC
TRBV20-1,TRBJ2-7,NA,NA,CSARGVVRLRYNEQYF,TGCAGTGCTAGAGGGGTCGTCAGGCTCCGCTACAATGAGCAGTACTTC
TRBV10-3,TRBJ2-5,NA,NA,CAISDPAQGPQETQYF,TGTGCCATCAGTGACCCCGCGCAGGGGCCCCAAGAGACCCAGTACTTC
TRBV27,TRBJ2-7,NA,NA,CASSATGTLYEQYF,TGTGCCAGCAGTGCAACCGGGACACTTTACGAGCAGTACTTC
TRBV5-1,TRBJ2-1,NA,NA,CASSPRTGTFNEQFF,TGCGCCAGCAGCCCGAGGACCGGCACGTTCAATGAGCAGTTCTTC
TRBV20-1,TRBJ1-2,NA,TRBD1,CSDLSGQGLRGYTF,TGCAGTGACCTCTCGGGACAGGGGTTGCGGGGCTACACCTTC
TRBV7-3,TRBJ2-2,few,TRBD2,CASSSQTSGSSGELFF,TGTGCCAGCAGCTCCCAGACTAGCGGGAGTTCCGGGGAGCTGTTTTTT
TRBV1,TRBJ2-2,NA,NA,CTSSQVGGQGQSGELFF,TGCACCAGCAGCCAAGTCGGGGGACAGGGGCAGTCCGGGGAGCTGTTTTTT
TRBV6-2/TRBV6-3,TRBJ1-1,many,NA,CASTTVPPEAFF,TGTGCCAGCACCACAGTTCCCCCTGAAGCTTTCTTT
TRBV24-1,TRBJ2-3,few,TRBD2,CATSDPAVQRDLRTDTQYF,TGTGCCACCAGTGATCCTGCGGTCCAGCGGGACCTTCGCACAGATACGCAGTATTTT
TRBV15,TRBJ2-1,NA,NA,CATSSIGFNEQFF,TGTGCCACCAGCTCAATTGGCTTCAATGAGCAGTTCTTC
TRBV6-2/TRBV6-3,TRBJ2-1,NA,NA,CASSYSEGRNEQFF,TGTGCCAGCAGTTACTCGGAGGGCCGCAATGAGCAGTTCTTC
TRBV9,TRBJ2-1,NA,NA,CASSARDPTEQFF,TGTGCCAGCAGCGCCCGAGACCCGACGGAGCAGTTCTTC
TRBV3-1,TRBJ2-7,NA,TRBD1,CANSLGQAHYEQYF,TGTGCCAACAGCCTGGGACAGGCCCACTACGAGCAGTACTTC
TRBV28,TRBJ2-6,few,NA,CASRPSGGTSGANVLTF,TGTGCCAGCAGGCCCTCGGGGGGCACTTCTGGGGCCAACGTCCTGACTTTC
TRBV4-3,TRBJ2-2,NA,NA,CASSQEALNTGELFF,TGCGCCAGCAGCCAAGAGGCACTAAACACCGGGGAGCTGTTTTTT
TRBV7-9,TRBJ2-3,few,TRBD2,CASSSPGTSGGTDTQYF,TGTGCCAGCAGCTCCCCTGGGACTAGCGGAGGCACAGATACGCAGTATTTT
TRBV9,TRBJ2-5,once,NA,CASSTRATAWETQYF,TGTGCCAGCAGCACTCGAGCGACGGCTTGGGAGACCCAGTACTTC
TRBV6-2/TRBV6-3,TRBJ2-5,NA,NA,CASSLRRLTIQETQYF,TGTGCCAGCAGTCTTCGTCGACTAACGATACAAGAGACCCAGTACTTC
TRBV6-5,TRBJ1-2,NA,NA,CASRTRSFYGYTF,TGTGCCAGCAGGACCAGGTCCTTCTATGGCTACACCTTC
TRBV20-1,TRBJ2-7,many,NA,CSAMRTGTRDREQYF,TGCAGTGCTATGCGTACCGGGACACGCGACCGCGAGCAGTACTTC
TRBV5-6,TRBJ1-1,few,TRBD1,CASTRTGRNTEAFF,TGTGCCAGCACCCGGACAGGCCGAAACACTGAAGCTTTCTTT
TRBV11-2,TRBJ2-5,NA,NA,CASSLGHVSQQETQYF,TGTGCCAGCAGCTTAGGTCACGTCAGCCAACAAGAGACCCAGTACTTC
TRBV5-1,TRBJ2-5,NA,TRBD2,CASSLQAGGPQETQYF,TGCGCCAGCAGCCTCCAAGCGGGGGGGCCCCAAGAGACCCAGTACTTC
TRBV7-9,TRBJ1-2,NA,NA,CASSLDNYGYTF,TGTGCCAGCAGCTTAGATAACTATGGCTACACCTTC
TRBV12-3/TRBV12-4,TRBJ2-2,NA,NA,CAGCGNTGELFF,TGTGCCGGATGCGGCAACACCGGGGAGCTGTTTTTT
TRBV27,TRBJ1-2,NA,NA,CASSPAGGVNGYTF,TGTGCCAGCTCCCCCGCGGGGGGTGTGAATGGCTACACCTTC
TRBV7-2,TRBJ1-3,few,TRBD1,CASSLQGGGPSNTIYF,TGTGCCAGCAGCTTACAGGGGGGGGGGCCTTCGAACACCATATATTTT
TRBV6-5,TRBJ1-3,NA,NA,CASSYDSTRDTIYF,TGTGCCAGCAGTTACGACAGCACGAGAGACACCATATATTTT
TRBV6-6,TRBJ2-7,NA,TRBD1,CASRPTGKSPYEQYF,TGTGCCAGCAGGCCGACAGGGAAGAGCCCCTACGAGCAGTACTTC
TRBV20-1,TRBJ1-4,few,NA,CSARGDMQLFF,TGCAGTGCTAGAGGCGACATGCAGCTGTTTTTT
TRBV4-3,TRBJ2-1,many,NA,CASSQEWVAVYNEQFF,TGCGCCAGCAGCCAAGAATGGGTAGCGGTCTACAATGAGCAGTTCTTC